Below, 14 T cell receptor beta chains from the same sample are listed, as sequenced in a study of blood T cell repertoires in COVID-19. Produced via immunoSEQ multiplex PCR; TCRdb's table is partial and in-frame only. The sample holds 150,000 to 200,000 clones, about four fifths seen once. The specimen was peripheral blood. The receptors here all came from a human donor in a cohort sampled during active COVID-19.

This clone has only one observation. The rearrangement joins TRBV11-2 to TRBJ1-1; D is unclear. V lost 6 bases and J lost 1, with 9 bases in between. From germline, CDR1 is SGHAT and CDR2 FQNNGV. This CDR3 region has 13 residues. The CDR3 DNA is TGTGCCAGCAGTTTGAGACAGAACACTGAAGCTTTCTTT. Amino acid sequence: CASSLRQNTEAFF.

The chain uses TRBV7-5 and TRBJ1-1. TRBV7-5 is marked as a pseudogene. The CDR3 extends over 14 amino acids. The CDR3 is CVRSGVAWNTEAFF. CDR3 coding DNA: TGTGTCAGAAGCGGGGTAGCGTGGAACACTGAAGCTTTCTTT.

The J gene is TRBJ2-2, the V gene TRBV11-3, with 7 bases aligning to TRBD1. CDR3 length: 17 residues. Per the germline V gene, CDR1 is SGHNT and CDR2 is YENEEA. J was trimmed by 3 bases and V by 1 base; bases with no gene match: 8. The CDR3 reads CASSLGTGVRHTGELFF. The DNA of the CDR3 is TGTGCCAGCAGCTTAGGAACAGGGGTCCGTCACACCGGGGAGCTGTTTTTT.

This clone was observed a single time. The chain recombines TRBV6-2 or TRBV6-3 with TRBJ1-1, with D possibly being TRBD1 (6 bases). In germline, CDR1 is MNHEY, CDR2 SVGEGT. The V end lost 1 base, the J end lost 4 bases, and 13 bases lay between the germline ends. The CDR3 is 15 amino acids. CDR3 nucleotides: TGTGCCAGCAGTTACTTCGGGGGGGGCGGCACTGAAGCTTTCTTT. Translated, it gives CASSYFGGGGTEAFF.

In the case of this clone: Other nucleotide sequences from this sample produce the same CDR3. V is TRBV13 and J is TRBJ2-7; D could derive from TRBD1 or TRBD2 (5 bases each). CDR3 size: 13 residues. V lost 4 bases to trimming and J lost 4 bases, with 11 bases between them. Germline V lookup: CDR1 PRHDT, CDR2 FYEKMQ (reference sequence). DNA for the CDR3: TGTGCCAGCAGCTCAGGGACGGGGTACGAGCAGTACTTC. As protein: CASSSGTGYEQYF.

The V call is TRBV10-3, the J call TRBJ1-1, with 12 bases that match TRBD1. CDR1 is ENHRY and CDR2 is SYGVKD in the germline V gene. The CDR3 covers 14 residues. The CDR3 nucleotides are TGTGCTACACTCGGGACAGGGGGCACTACTGAAGCTTTCTTT. It translates to CATLGTGGTTEAFF.

The V gene is TRBV7-3, the J gene TRBJ2-1; 11 nucleotides match TRBD2. The V gene's germline CDR1 is SGHTA and CDR2 FQGTGA. The CDR3 consists of 15 residues. V lost 5 bases, J lost 3 bases, and 3 bases stayed unmatched. The CDR3 region is CASSQTSGNYNEQFF. The CDR3 bases are TGTGCCAGCAGCCAGACTAGCGGGAACTACAATGAGCAGTTCTTC.

The chain combines TRBV15 with TRBJ1-4; TRBD1 agrees at 10 bases. V lost 7 bases to trimming and J lost 8 bases; unmatched junction nucleotides: 13. Looked up from germline, CDR1 is LNHNV and CDR2 is YYDKDF (reference sequence). The CDR3 contains 16 residues. CDR3 residues: CATKGIDRGPGEKLFF. CDR3 nucleotide sequence: TGTGCCACCAAGGGGATCGACAGGGGGCCAGGAGAAAAACTGTTTTTT.

This sequence joins TRBV12-3 or TRBV12-4 and TRBJ1-2; D might be TRBD1 (5 bases). Trimming stripped 6 bases from V and 7 bases from J, with 15 bases between. This CDR3 is 13 amino acids long. The CDR3 DNA sequence: TGTGCCAGCAGACTTACGGGGGGGGTTGGCTACACCTTC. Its translation: CASRLTGGVGYTF.

The genes are TRBV30 and TRBJ1-1; possibly TRBD1 for D (6 bases). The CDR3 runs to 14 residues. The germline CDR1 and CDR2 sequences are GTSNPN and SVGIG (reference sequence). The V gene lost 4 bases and the J gene lost 2 bases, with 14 bases spanning the gap. The CDR3 reads CAWTGEGVNTEAFF. The CDR3 coding sequence is TGTGCCTGGACAGGGGAGGGGGTCAACACTGAAGCTTTCTTT.

The chain uses TRBV29-1 and TRBJ2-3; no definite D call. Trimming left V 8 bases short and J 2 bases short, with 17 bases between. CDR1 SQVTM and CDR2 ANQGSEA come from the germline V gene. This CDR3 spans 14 amino acids. The CDR3 is CSLPGDSYTDTQYF. The CDR3 DNA follows: TGCAGCCTACCCGGCGACTCCTACACAGATACGCAGTATTTT.

CDR3 DNA: TGTGCCATCAGTGAGTCCCCTACAGGGCTCAACAATGAGCAGTTCTTC. Translation: CAISESPTGLNNEQFF. The chain links TRBV10-3 to TRBJ2-1; a possible D gene is TRBD1 (6 bases). Germline-derived CDR1 and CDR2 are ENHRY and SYGVKD. The CDR3 runs 16 residues. The germline V and J ends were trimmed by 0 bases and 5 bases, with 14 bases remaining between them.

The V and J genes are TRBV3-1 (or the pseudogene TRBV3-2) and TRBJ2-7; 8 nucleotides match TRBD1. Germline V gene lookup returns CDR1 LGHDT and CDR2 YNNKEL (reference sequence). The CDR3 runs to 13 residues. Germline trimming cut 4 bases from V and 5 bases from J; bases unmatched to any gene: 4. CDR3 coding DNA: TGTGCCAGCAGCCCGACAGGGGTTCACGAGCAGTACTTC. Amino acids: CASSPTGVHEQYF.

V and J are TRBV6-5 and TRBJ2-7; 7 positions agree with TRBD1. V was pared by 7 bases and J by 2 bases, with 8 bases of the junction left unmatched. Germline V gene lookup returns CDR1 MNHEY and CDR2 SVGAGI. The CDR3 sequence is 14 residues long. The CDR3 loop reads CASTGTEPPYEQYF. DNA of the CDR3: TGTGCCAGCACCGGGACAGAGCCCCCCTACGAGCAGTACTTC.